This T cell receptor (beta chain) was documented in a study of blood T cells in healthy people across ages. For the second PCR, which ran for roughly 6 to 12 cycles, a sample-barcoded 5' primer and a J-beta primer mix were used. Carrying 12 random nucleotides, a template-switch adaptor labeled each individual cDNA molecule. TCRdb reprocessed the 5' RACE reads via MiXCR and lists one record per CDR3 protein. The data hold about 670,000 distinct CDR3 sequences, with less than 45% observed a single time. Sequencing input: blood. This TCR was sampled from an older man in good health.

The CDR3 sequence: CASSVATTQRVGSGELFF. The CDR3 DNA follows: TGTGCCAGCAGCGTAGCTACCACCCAACGGGTAGGGTCCGGGGAGCTGTTTTTT. V and J are TRBV9 and TRBJ2-2; no definite D call. The CDR3 consists of 18 residues. The ends were cut back, 0 bases at V and 6 bases at J, with 21 bases in the middle. CDR1 is SGDLS and CDR2 is YYNGEE in the germline V gene.